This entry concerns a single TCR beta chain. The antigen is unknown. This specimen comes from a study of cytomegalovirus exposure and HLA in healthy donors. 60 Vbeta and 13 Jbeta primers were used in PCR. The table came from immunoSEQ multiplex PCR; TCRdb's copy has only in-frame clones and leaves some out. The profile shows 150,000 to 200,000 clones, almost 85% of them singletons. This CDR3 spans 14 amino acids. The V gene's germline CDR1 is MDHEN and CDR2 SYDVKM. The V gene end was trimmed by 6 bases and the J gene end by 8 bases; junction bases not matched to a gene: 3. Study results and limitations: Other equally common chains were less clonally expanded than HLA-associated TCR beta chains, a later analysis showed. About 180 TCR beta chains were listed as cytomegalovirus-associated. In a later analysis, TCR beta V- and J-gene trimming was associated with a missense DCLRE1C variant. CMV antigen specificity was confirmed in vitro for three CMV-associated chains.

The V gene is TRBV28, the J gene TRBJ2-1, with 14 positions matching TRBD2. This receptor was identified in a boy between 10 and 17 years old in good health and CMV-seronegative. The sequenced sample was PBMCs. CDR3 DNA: TGTGCCAGCAGGGGACTAGCGGGAGCACATGAGCAGTTCTTC. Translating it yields CASRGLAGAHEQFF.